The 28 T cell receptor beta chains in this list originate from one sample, sequenced in a study of regulatory T cells in long-lasting Graves disease (dated by TCRdb to about 2021). Library construction relied on multiplex PCR. TCRdb names Illumina HiSeq 4000 as the instrument used. CDR3 regions were amplified by Arm-PCR with iRepertoire HTBI primers to construct TCR beta libraries. Clones were called with MiXCR by TCRdb after fastp trimmed the public reads at Q25, and only in-frame beta chains were retained. Under each unique CDR3 protein, matching rows form one entry showing the most common genes and DNA. This sample has around 450,000 distinct CDR3 sequences in its table, and 20% to 25% of those were observed once. Jointly, the top ten make up roughly 6.9% of the sample. The meaning of the sample's time point label: persistent/refractory GD, antithyroid drugs over 5 years with positive TRAb. For both TCR sequencing and RNA sequencing, RNA was extracted from PBMCs using TRIzol.

The sample here was peripheral blood mononuclear cells (PBMCs), taken when the disease was refractory, from a patient treated with antithyroid drugs. Receptors originate from a female donor with Graves disease.

The V call is TRBV6-1, the J call TRBJ2-7; 14 nucleotides align to TRBD2. This CDR3 comprises 18 residues. The J segment lost 1 base and the V segment lost 5 bases, leaving 10 bases of the junction unmatched. Germline-derived CDR1 and CDR2 are MNHNS and SASEGT. The CDR3, as DNA: TGTGCCAGCAGTCCCCGGACTAGCGGGGGGTATCTTTCCTACGAGCAGTACTTC. This gives the protein CASSPRTSGGYLSYEQYF.

The chain combines TRBV2 with TRBJ1-3, with 7 bases lining up with TRBD1. The CDR3 has 15 residues. Germline V gene data show CDR1 as SNHLY and CDR2 as FYNNEI. The junction had 8 bases not matched to a gene; V was cut back by 7 bases and J by 2 bases. CDR3 DNA: TGTGCCAGCACCGGGACAGCGGACCCTGGAAACACCATATATTTT. Translated, it gives CASTGTADPGNTIYF.

This sequence joins TRBV7-2 and TRBJ1-2; D not resolved. V lost 0 bases, J lost 3 bases, and 5 bases lay in between. This CDR3 region has 13 residues. The germline V gene encodes CDR1 SGHTA and CDR2 FQGNSA. The CDR3: CASSLARHYGYTF. DNA of the CDR3: TGTGCCAGCAGCTTAGCGCGGCACTATGGCTACACCTTC.

This clonotype was found many times. The chain carries TRBV29-1 and TRBJ2-5, with D possibly matching TRBD1 (6 bases). V was cut by 7 bases and J by 5 bases, with 17 bases left in between. The CDR3 extends over 13 amino acids. The germline gives CDR1 SQVTM, CDR2 ANQGSEA. The CDR3 spells CSAGHTPRETQYF. The CDR3 bases are TGCAGCGCGGGACACACCCCCCGGGAGACCCAGTACTTC.

The chain is built from TRBV20-1 and TRBJ1-4; weak D call: TRBD1 (5 bases). The CDR3 spans 14 residues. The germline gives CDR1 DFQATT, CDR2 SNEGSKA (reference sequence). The V gene lost 0 bases and the J gene lost 8 bases, with 13 bases spanning the gap. DNA of the CDR3: TGCAGTGCTAGAGATGGGGGGACGGCCGAAAAACTGTTTTTT. Protein sequence: CSARDGGTAEKLFF.

This clonotype was detected a few times. The rearrangement links TRBV10-2 to TRBJ1-5, with 7 bases lining up with TRBD1. Germline V CDR1 and CDR2: WSHSY, SAAADI. J lost 10 bases, V lost 2 bases, and 17 bases had no gene match. The CDR3 spans 17 residues. The CDR3 DNA follows: TGCGCCAGCAGTGAGCCGAACGACAGGGCCGGTGTTGTACCCCAGCATTTT. It specifies CASSEPNDRAGVVPQHF.

The chain links TRBV20-1 to TRBJ2-5, with 11 nucleotides matching TRBD1. Germline V gene data show CDR1 as DFQATT and CDR2 as SNEGSKA (reference sequence). With 3 bases clipped from V and 4 bases from J, the junction kept 13 bases outside the gene matches. The CDR3 has 17 amino acids. CDR3 sequence (DNA): TGCAGTGCTAGCCCCCTGGGACAGGGGGGGCTTGTAGAGACCCAGTACTTC. Its translation is CSASPLGQGGLVETQYF.

This clonotype has ten or more counts. V gene TRBV6-1 combines with J gene TRBJ1-2, with D maybe TRBD1 (5 bases). V was shortened by 5 bases and J by 6 bases, with 16 bases between the two germline ends. This CDR3 spans 14 amino acids. CDR1 MNHNS and CDR2 SASEGT come from the germline V gene. CDR3 in DNA: TGTGCCAGCAGTAGGGGTAGGGGCTTTCATGGCTACACCTTC. Protein product: CASSRGRGFHGYTF.

Worth noting for this clonotype: A much larger clonotype is one base distant, so this may be a read error. Likely a read error: the CDR3 ends without its conserved phenylalanine or tryptophan. The CDR3: CSVMRTAGYGYTS. DNA for the CDR3: TGCAGCGTGATGAGGACAGCGGGCTATGGCTACACCTCC. This chain links TRBV29-1 with TRBJ1-2, with D possibly being TRBD1 (6 bases). Deletions cut 6 bases from V and 4 bases from J, with 15 bases between. CDR3 length: 13 residues. Germline CDR1 SQVTM, CDR2 ANQGSEA.

Details on this clonotype: A junction end diverges from the germline sequence, so it may reflect a read error. The genes are TRBV7-2 and TRBJ2-7; 8 bases line up with TRBD2. The CDR3 spans 17 residues. The germline gives CDR1 SGHTA, CDR2 FQGNSA. The CDR3 bases are TGTGCCAGCAGCTTAGTGGGAGCGGGAGTTGAAGCCTACGGGCAGTACTTC. Its translation: CASSLVGAGVEAYGQYF.

The V and J genes are TRBV15 and TRBJ2-5; TRBD2 matches 7 bases. The CDR3 length is 16 residues. The ends lost 2 bases at V and 2 bases at J; junction bases unmatched: 8. The germline V gene encodes CDR1 LNHNV and CDR2 YYDKDF (reference sequence). The CDR3 DNA follows: TGTGCCACCAGCAGATCGTCGGGACTACTACAAGAGACCCAGTACTTC. It translates to CATSRSSGLLQETQYF.

This clonotype has only a few counts. The chain carries TRBV9 and TRBJ2-4, with 7 nucleotides matching TRBD2. Per germline, CDR1 SGDLS and CDR2 YYNGEE. V gave up 7 bases and J gave up 7 bases; unmatched junction bases: 20. This CDR3 has 17 residues. CDR3 protein: CASGIGEGLSYENIQYF. CDR3 nucleotides: TGTGCCAGCGGTATAGGGGAGGGTCTATCCTACGAGAACATTCAGTACTTC.

As for this clonotype: One end of the junction varies from germline; a read error may be responsible. The chain combines TRBV2 with TRBJ2-3, with 9 bases lining up with TRBD1. There are 13 residues in the CDR3. The V gene's germline CDR1 is SNHLY and CDR2 FYNNEI. This chain's CDR3 is CASRETGTGPVMF. Here the CDR3 DNA reads TGTGCCAGCAGAGAAACCGGGACAGGGCCCGTTATGTTT.

The chain employs TRBV4-2 and TRBJ2-7; D not certain. Deletions cut 1 base from V and 2 bases from J, with 12 bases between. From germline, CDR1 is LGHNA and CDR2 YNFKEQ. The CDR3 length is 15 residues. The CDR3 sequence: CASSQGARPAYEQYF. The CDR3 coding sequence is TGTGCCAGCAGCCAAGGTGCGAGACCCGCCTACGAGCAGTACTTC.

This clonotype was detected many times. J is TRBJ1-5 and V is TRBV24-1; 8 bases are shared with TRBD1. CDR3 length: 16 residues. From germline, CDR1 is KGHDR and CDR2 SFDVKD. Losses at the gene ends were 3 bases for V and 4 bases for J; bases not matched to a gene: 7. CDR3 sequence reads: CATSDTDRGWNQPQHF. CDR3 in DNA: TGTGCCACCAGTGATACCGACAGGGGTTGGAATCAGCCCCAGCATTTT.

Concerning this clonotype itself: As the CDR3 is not closed by the conserved phenylalanine or tryptophan, this likely results from a read error. The V call is TRBV6-9, the J call TRBJ2-7; weak D call: TRBD2 (5 bases). Germline V gene lookup returns CDR1 MNHGY and CDR2 SVAAGI. V dropped 3 bases and J dropped 2 bases, with 11 bases sitting between them. The CDR3 contains 14 residues. The CDR3 sequence is CASSYTGVTYEQYL. Here the CDR3 DNA reads TGTGCCAGCAGTTACACCGGGGTAACCTACGAGCAGTACCTC.

This clonotype has at least ten counts. CDR3 amino acids: CASSRASGSSYEQYF. For the CDR3, the DNA is TGTGCCAGTAGTAGGGCTAGCGGTAGCTCCTACGAGCAGTACTTC. The chain is built from TRBV19 and TRBJ2-7; 7 bases are a match to TRBD2. The CDR3 is 15 residues long. CDR1 and CDR2 from the germline V gene are LNHDA and SQIVND (reference sequence). Unmatched junction bases numbered 6, after V lost 4 bases and J lost 0 bases.

The genes are TRBV4-3 and TRBJ1-1, with TRBD1 matching 8 bases. V shed 1 base and J 3 bases; nucleotides not matched to a gene: 4. Germline CDR1 reads LGHNA; CDR2 reads YSLEER. The length of the CDR3 is 15 residues. CDR3 in amino acids: CASSQGQGWDTEAFF. The CDR3 DNA is TGCGCCAGCAGCCAAGGACAGGGGTGGGACACTGAAGCTTTCTTT.

The chain has TRBV4-1 and TRBJ2-7; 7 bases match TRBD2. The CDR3 totals 16 residues. Germline CDR1 is MGHRA and CDR2 is YSYEKL. The V segment lost 1 base and the J segment 4 bases; nucleotides outside the gene matches: 10. The DNA of the CDR3 is TGCGCCAGCAGCCAAGCGGGGAGGGGTGGTGGGTACGAGCAGTACTTC. This sequence encodes CASSQAGRGGGYEQYF.

This clonotype was seen repeatedly, ten times or more. V is TRBV15 and J is TRBJ1-5, with a tentative D call TRBD1 (5 bases). The germline V and J ends were trimmed by 5 bases and 0 bases, with 8 bases remaining between them. CDR1 LNHNV and CDR2 YYDKDF come from the germline V gene (reference sequence). The length of the CDR3 is 14 residues. The CDR3 is CATSPGYSNQPQHF. DNA of the CDR3: TGTGCCACCAGCCCAGGGTATAGCAATCAGCCCCAGCATTTT.

The chain links TRBV20-1 to TRBJ2-7, with D possibly being TRBD1 (6 bases). Germline V gene lookup returns CDR1 DFQATT and CDR2 SNEGSKA (reference sequence). The CDR3 spans 17 residues. V was pared by 0 bases and J by 3 bases, with 21 bases between. The CDR3 DNA reads TGCAGTGCTAGAGAACGAATTGGCGTAACAGGGATCTACGAGCAGTACTTC. Amino acids: CSARERIGVTGIYEQYF.

This clonotype was observed at least ten times. This chain uses TRBV6-1 with TRBJ2-5, with 13 bases that match TRBD2. The CDR3 length is 15 residues. CDR1 is MNHNS, CDR2 SASEGT, per germline. J gave up 7 bases and V 0 bases, and 2 bases lay outside the gene matches. The CDR3 coding sequence is TGTGCCAGCAGTGAAGCGGGACTAGCGGGGTGGACCCAGTACTTC. Its protein is CASSEAGLAGWTQYF.

V usage is TRBV6-2 or TRBV6-3 and J usage is TRBJ2-5; D possibly matches TRBD1 or TRBD2 (5 bases each). V dropped 2 bases and J dropped 2 bases, with 15 bases sitting between them. The CDR3 contains 16 residues. CDR1 and CDR2 from the germline V gene are MNHEY and SVGEGT. CDR3 amino acids: CASSYPSSGTQETQYF. CDR3 DNA: TGTGCCAGCAGTTACCCTTCCTCCGGGACGCAAGAGACCCAGTACTTC.

In its sample, this clonotype was seen many times. The chain recombines TRBV27 with TRBJ1-4; no reliable D call. Germline V gene data show CDR1 as MNHEY and CDR2 as SMNVEV (reference sequence). This CDR3 contains 15 residues. Trimming removed 2 bases from V and 5 bases from J, with 12 bases in between. The CDR3 sequence is CASSLQWRVNEKLFF. DNA for the CDR3: TGTGCCAGCAGTTTACAGTGGAGGGTGAATGAAAAACTGTTTTTT.

V and J are TRBV20-1 and TRBJ1-6; D gene ambiguous. Germline V CDR1 and CDR2: DFQATT, SNEGSKA (reference sequence). V lost 4 bases to trimming and J lost 7 bases, with 17 bases between them. This CDR3 is built from 15 residues. The CDR3 nucleotides are TGCAGTGCTACCCCCCCGGAAGGGAACAATTCACCCCTCCACTTT. As protein: CSATPPEGNNSPLHF.

This clonotype was recorded at least ten times. The chain carries TRBV28 and TRBJ2-7; no definite D call. Trimming removed 6 bases at V and 6 bases at J, with 15 bases between. The germline CDR1 and CDR2 sequences are MDHEN and SYDVKM. The CDR3 extends over 13 amino acids. CDR3 DNA: TGTGCCAGCAGACAATCAACCGTAAGCGAGCAGTACTTC. Translated: CASRQSTVSEQYF.

The chain is built from TRBV6-1 and TRBJ2-5; D is perhaps TRBD1 or TRBD2 (6 bases each). CDR1 and CDR2 from the germline V gene are MNHNS and SASEGT. The V gene lost 8 bases and the J gene lost 5 bases, with 24 bases spanning the gap. CDR3 length: 16 amino acids. The CDR3 DNA follows: TGTGCCAGCCAAGGGGGTAGCGGTCCTAAAGGGGAGACCCAGTACTTC. Amino acid sequence: CASQGGSGPKGETQYF.

This clonotype occurred many times. The V and J genes are TRBV20-1 and TRBJ1-1; D remains ambiguous. The CDR3 is 15 residues long. The V gene lost 4 bases and the J gene lost 3 bases, with 18 bases spanning the gap. Germline V gene sequence: CDR1 DFQATT, CDR2 SNEGSKA (reference sequence). The chain's CDR3 is CSAIGRLLRDTEAFF. The CDR3 region has the DNA TGCAGTGCTATCGGACGCCTCCTGAGGGACACTGAAGCTTTCTTT.